This TCR beta chain was documented in a study of tumor-infiltrating lymphocytes in primary liver carcinoma. Study-level findings and limits: Researchers found tumor-adjacent and tumor-blood pairs overlapped less than tumor region pairs. Unsorted bulk sampling ruled out any CD4+ versus CD8+ repertoire comparison. A significantly higher top-250-clone fraction was recorded for tumors than for blood (p = 0.039).

Starting material of 400 to 600 ng total RNA yielded TCR beta cDNA via a constant-region primer. It was through three nested multiplex PCR rounds of slightly modified ARM-PCR that TCR beta libraries arose. TCRdb redid the calling of the multiplex PCR reads with MiXCR, one entry per CDR3 protein. This sample has 190,000 or so distinct CDR3 sequences, with around 60% found just once. With regard to this clonotype: What it binds is not known.

Unsorted whole blood supplied the RNA, and germline DNA was extracted too. Enrolled patients were chronically infected with HBV and treatment-naive. Sequencing was carried out using peripheral blood. The source is a woman aged 55-70 years with primary liver carcinoma and hepatitis B virus infection.

CDR3 in DNA: TGCGGCATTGGCTCAGGCTATCAGCCCCAGCATTTT. Amino acid sequence: CGIGSGYQPQHF. V is TRBV29-1 and J is TRBJ1-5, with D uncertain. Germline lookup yields CDR1 SQVTM and CDR2 ANQGSEA. The CDR3 length is 12 residues.